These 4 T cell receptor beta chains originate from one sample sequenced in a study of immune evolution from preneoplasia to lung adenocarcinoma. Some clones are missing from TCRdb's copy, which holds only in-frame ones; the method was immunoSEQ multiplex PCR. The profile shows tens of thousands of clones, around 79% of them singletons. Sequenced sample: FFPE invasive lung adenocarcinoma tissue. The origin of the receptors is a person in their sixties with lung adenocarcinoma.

CDR3 amino acids: CASSKTLGETQYF. The CDR3 DNA is TGTGCCAGCAGCAAGACACTCGGGGAGACCCAGTACTTC. This rearrangement joins TRBV11-3 to TRBJ2-5; D remains unclear. CDR3 length equals 13 residues. The germline CDR1 and CDR2 sequences are SGHNT and YENEEA. The V end lost 5 bases, the J end lost 5 bases, and 12 bases lay between the germline ends.

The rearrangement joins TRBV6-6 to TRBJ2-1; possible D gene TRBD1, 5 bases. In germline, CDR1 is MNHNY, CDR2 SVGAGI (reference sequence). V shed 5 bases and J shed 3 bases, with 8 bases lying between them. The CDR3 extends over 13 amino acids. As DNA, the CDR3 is TGTGCCAGCAGTCTGGACATCTACAATGAGCAGTTCTTC. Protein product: CASSLDIYNEQFF.

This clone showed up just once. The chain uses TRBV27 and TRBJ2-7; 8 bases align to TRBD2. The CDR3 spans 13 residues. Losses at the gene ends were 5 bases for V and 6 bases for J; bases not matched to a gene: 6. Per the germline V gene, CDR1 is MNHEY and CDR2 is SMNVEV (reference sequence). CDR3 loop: CASSTGTRGEQYF. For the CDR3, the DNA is TGTGCCAGCAGTACCGGGACTAGAGGCGAGCAGTACTTC.

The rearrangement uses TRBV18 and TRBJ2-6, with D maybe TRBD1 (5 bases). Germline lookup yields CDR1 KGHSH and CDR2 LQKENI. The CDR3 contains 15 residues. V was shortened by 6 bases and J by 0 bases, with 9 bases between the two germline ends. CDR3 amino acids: CASSPDSSGANVLTF. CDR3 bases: TGTGCCAGCTCCCCCGACAGCTCTGGGGCCAACGTCCTGACTTTC.